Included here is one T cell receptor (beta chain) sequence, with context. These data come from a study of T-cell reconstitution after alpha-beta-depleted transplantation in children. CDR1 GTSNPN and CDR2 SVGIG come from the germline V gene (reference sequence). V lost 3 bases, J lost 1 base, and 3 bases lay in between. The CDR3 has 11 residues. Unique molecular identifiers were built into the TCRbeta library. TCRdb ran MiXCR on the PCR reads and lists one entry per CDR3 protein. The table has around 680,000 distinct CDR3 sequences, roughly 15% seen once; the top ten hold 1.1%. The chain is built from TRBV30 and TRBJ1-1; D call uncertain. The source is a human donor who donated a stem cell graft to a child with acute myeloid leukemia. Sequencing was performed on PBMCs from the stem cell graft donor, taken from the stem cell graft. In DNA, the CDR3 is TGTGCCTGGAGAGAGAACACTGAAGCTTTCTTT. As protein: CAWRENTEAFF.